The count of the clone carrying this TCR beta chain is one. PCR used 60 Vbeta primers and 13 Jbeta primers. The assay was immunoSEQ multiplex PCR, and TCRdb's table has in-frame clones only and misses some. Of over 50,000 clones in the sample, approximately 83% were seen once. This entry comes from a study of cytomegalovirus exposure and HLA in healthy donors. Study details: Earlier work reported 95 million to 130 million unique TCR beta sequences from about 190 million T cells.

V gave up 2 bases and J gave up 2 bases, with 6 bases separating them. The germline V gene has CDR1 LGHNT and CDR2 FRNRAP. The CDR3 length is 13 residues. The source of this sequence is a man aged 35 to 55 in good health and CMV-seronegative. The sequenced material came from PBMCs. The chain carries TRBV12-5 and TRBJ1-1; D gene unclear. CDR3: CASGLSVNTEAFF. The CDR3 DNA sequence: TGTGCTAGTGGTTTGTCTGTTAACACTGAAGCTTTCTTT.